This paragraph reports one T cell receptor beta chain. Its matching antigen is unknown. TCRdb called the 5' RACE reads again in MiXCR, with one record for every CDR3 protein. The table lists 140,000 or so distinct CDR3 sequences, more than 13% of them singletons. The data are from a study of T-cell memory formation after mild COVID-19. Study-wide points: The CD4+ clones that contracted clustered mainly within CM and EM, and the CD8+ clones concentrated in EMRA.

CDR3 length: 16 amino acids. The V gene end was trimmed by 5 bases and the J gene end by 3 bases; junction bases not matched to a gene: 8. Germline V lookup: CDR1 MDHEN, CDR2 SYDVKM. J is TRBJ1-5 and V is TRBV28; TRBD1 matches at 9 bases. The sample taken for sequencing was PBMCs or a T cell subset sorted from them (not recorded which). The TCR was taken from an adult woman who had mild COVID-19 (a few samples of this study predate the infection). Cell type and time point are not known. The DNA of the CDR3 is TGTGCCAGCAGTCAGGGGGACAGGGTCCACAATCAGCCCCAGCATTTT. Translated, it gives CASSQGDRVHNQPQHF.